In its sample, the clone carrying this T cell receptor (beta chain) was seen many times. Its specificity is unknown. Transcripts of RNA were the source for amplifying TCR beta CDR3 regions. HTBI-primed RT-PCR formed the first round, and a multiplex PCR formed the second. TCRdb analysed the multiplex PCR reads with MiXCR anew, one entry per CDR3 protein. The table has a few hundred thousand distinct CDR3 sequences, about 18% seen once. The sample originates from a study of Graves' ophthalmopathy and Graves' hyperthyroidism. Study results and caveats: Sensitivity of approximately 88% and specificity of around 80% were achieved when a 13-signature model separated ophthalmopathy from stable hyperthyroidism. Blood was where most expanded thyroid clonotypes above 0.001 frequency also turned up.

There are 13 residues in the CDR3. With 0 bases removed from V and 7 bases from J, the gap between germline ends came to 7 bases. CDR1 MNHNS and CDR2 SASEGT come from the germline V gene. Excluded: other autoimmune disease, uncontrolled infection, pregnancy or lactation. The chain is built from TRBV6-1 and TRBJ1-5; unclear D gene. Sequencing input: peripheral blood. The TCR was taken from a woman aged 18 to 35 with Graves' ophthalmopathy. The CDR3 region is CASSEALSQPQHF. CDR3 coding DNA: TGTGCCAGCAGTGAAGCCCTTAGCCAGCCCCAGCATTTT.